The sequence of this TCR beta chain was determined in a study of cytomegalovirus exposure and HLA in healthy donors. Researchers ran the PCR with 60 Vbeta and 13 Jbeta primers. Measured with immunoSEQ multiplex PCR; TCRdb has only the in-frame clones, and not every one. The sample has some 120,000 clones, around 77% seen once. Sequencing used PBMCs. The TCR was taken from a human donor in good health.

CDR3 residues: CASSYGTGGTGELFF. CDR3 DNA: TGTGCCAGCAGTTACGGGACAGGGGGAACCGGGGAGCTGTTTTTT. The V and J genes are TRBV6-6 and TRBJ2-2; 11 bases fit TRBD1. Per the germline V gene, CDR1 is MNHNY and CDR2 is SVGAGI (reference sequence). The CDR3 is made up of 15 amino acids. Germline trimming cut 2 bases from V and 5 bases from J; bases unmatched to any gene: 1.